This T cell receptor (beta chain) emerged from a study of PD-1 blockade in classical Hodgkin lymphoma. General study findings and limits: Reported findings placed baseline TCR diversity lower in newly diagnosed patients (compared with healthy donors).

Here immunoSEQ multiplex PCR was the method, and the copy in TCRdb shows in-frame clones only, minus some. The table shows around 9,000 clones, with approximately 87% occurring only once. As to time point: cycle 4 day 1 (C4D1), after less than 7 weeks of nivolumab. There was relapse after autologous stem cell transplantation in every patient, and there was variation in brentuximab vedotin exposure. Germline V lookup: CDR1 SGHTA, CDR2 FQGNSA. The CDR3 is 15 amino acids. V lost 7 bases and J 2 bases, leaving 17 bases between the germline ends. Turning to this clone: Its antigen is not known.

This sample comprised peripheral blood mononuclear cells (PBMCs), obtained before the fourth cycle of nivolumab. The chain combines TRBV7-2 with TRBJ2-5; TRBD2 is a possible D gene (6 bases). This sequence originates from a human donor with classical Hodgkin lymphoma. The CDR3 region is CASTESRGKQETQYF. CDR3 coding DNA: TGTGCCAGCACCGAAAGCCGGGGGAAACAAGAGACCCAGTACTTC.